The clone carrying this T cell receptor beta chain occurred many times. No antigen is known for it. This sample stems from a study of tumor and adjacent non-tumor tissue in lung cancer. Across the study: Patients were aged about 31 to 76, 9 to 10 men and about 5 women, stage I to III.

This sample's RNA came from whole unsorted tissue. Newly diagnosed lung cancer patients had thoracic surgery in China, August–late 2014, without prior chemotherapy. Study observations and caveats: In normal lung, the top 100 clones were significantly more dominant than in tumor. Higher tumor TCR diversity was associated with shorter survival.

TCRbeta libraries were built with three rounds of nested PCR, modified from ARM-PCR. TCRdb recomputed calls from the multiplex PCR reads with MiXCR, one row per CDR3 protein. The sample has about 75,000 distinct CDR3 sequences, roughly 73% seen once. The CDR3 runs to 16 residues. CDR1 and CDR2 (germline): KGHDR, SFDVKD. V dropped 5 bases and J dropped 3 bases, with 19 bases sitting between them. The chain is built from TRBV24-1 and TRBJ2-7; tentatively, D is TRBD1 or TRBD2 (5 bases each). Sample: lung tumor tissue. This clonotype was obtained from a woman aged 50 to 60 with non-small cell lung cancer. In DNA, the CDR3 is TGTGCCACCAGTGCCGGGACGATCAATCGGGGCTACGAGCAGTACTTC. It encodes CATSAGTINRGYEQYF.